This is a list of T cell receptor beta chains from one sample in a study of prognosis after radiotherapy for stage I lung cancer. TCRdb used MiXCR to reprocess the multiplex PCR reads, holding one entry per CDR3 protein. The table shows about 21,000 distinct CDR3 sequences, with more than 40% occurring only once. The material sequenced was PBMCs, taken before or after stereotactic body radiation therapy (not recorded which). The receptors stem from a donor at least 50 years old with non-small cell lung cancer. CDR3s include the opening cysteine and the closing phenylalanine or tryptophan. D genes are given only for firm matches. The size field is filled for only some rows; it gives once, few, many or a size class.

clone_size | j_call | v_call | d_call | cdr3_nt | cdr3_aa
many | TRBJ2-1 | TRBV9 | NA | TGTGCCAGCAGCGTAGCCCCGCGGAATGAGCAGTTCTTC | CASSVAPRNEQFF
many | TRBJ1-2 | TRBV18 | TRBD1 | TGTGCCAGCTCACCACCTCCAGGGGGTAGGTATGGCTACACCTTC | CASSPPPGGRYGYTF
many | TRBJ2-5 | TRBV5-1 | NA | TGCGCTAGCAGCTTGGCCGGTGAGACCCAGTACTTC | CASSLAGETQYF
NA | TRBJ2-1 | TRBV11-3 | NA | TGTGCCAGCAGCTTAATTAAAGATGGGCAGTTCTTC | CASSLIKDGQFF
NA | TRBJ2-2 | TRBV9 | TRBD2 | TGTGCCAGCAACCTAGCGGGAGCCTCCGGGGAGCTGTTTTTT | CASNLAGASGELFF
NA | TRBJ2-5 | TRBV5-8 | NA | TGTGCCAGCAGCTTTGAAGGGTCGAGGGCCTTAAGCTTC | CASSFEGSRALSF
many | TRBJ1-5 | TRBV30 | NA | TGTGCCTGGAGTGTACCCGGGGCGGCGCCCCAGCATTTT | CAWSVPGAAPQHF
many | TRBJ2-1 | TRBV7-3 | NA | TGTGCCAGCAGCGTAAGCCCTTCGGGGGATGAGCAGTTCTTC | CASSVSPSGDEQFF
many | TRBJ2-2 | TRBV29-1 | TRBD2 | TGCAGCGCCCGTCGGGAGGGGTCCGGGGAGCTGTTTTTT | CSARREGSGELFF
NA | TRBJ2-1 | TRBV11-3 | NA | TGTGCCAGCAGCTTAGGTGCGGGGTATTTGACCAATGAGCAGTTCTTC | CASSLGAGYLTNEQFF
many | TRBJ2-2 | TRBV20-1 | TRBD2 | TGCAGTGCTAGACATTACGGGAGGGCCGACGGGGAGCTGTTTTTT | CSARHYGRADGELFF
many | TRBJ1-5 | TRBV12-3/TRBV12-4 | NA | TGTGCCAGCAGGCCCACAGGGTACGATCAGCCCCAGCATTTT | CASRPTGYDQPQHF
NA | TRBJ2-1 | TRBV7-6 | NA | TGTGCCGGCAGCTTAGCCGGGGTATATGAGCAGTTCTTC | CAGSLAGVYEQFF
medium-sized | TRBJ2-1 | TRBV20-1 | TRBD2 | TGCAGTGCTAGAGAGCGGGAGTTTGAGCAGTTCTTC | CSAREREFEQFF
many | TRBJ2-1 | TRBV4-1 | NA | TGCGCCAGCAGCCAAAGACGGGACGCTACCTACAATGAGCAGTTCTTC | CASSQRRDATYNEQFF
NA | TRBJ2-7 | TRBV6-2/TRBV6-3 | NA | TGTGCCAGCAGTTACTCGCTTCCCACATGGACTACCTCCTACGAGCAGTACTTC | CASSYSLPTWTTSYEQYF
many | TRBJ2-6 | TRBV30 | NA | TGTGCCTGGAGCCGACAGGGGGCCAACGTCCTGACTTTC | CAWSRQGANVLTF
NA | TRBJ2-5 | TRBV2 | TRBD1 | TGTGCCAGCAGTCCCGACAGGGGAGATACCCAGTACTTC | CASSPDRGDTQYF
NA | TRBJ1-2 | TRBV6-2/TRBV6-3 | NA | TGTGCCAGCAGTTACTCGACCCGGGGGCAAACTAACTATGGCTACACCTTC | CASSYSTRGQTNYGYTF
many | TRBJ1-6 | TRBV6-7 | NA | TGTGCCACGGCCTGGGAGTTCTCCTATAATTCACCCCTCCACTTT | CATAWEFSYNSPLHF
NA | TRBJ2-7 | TRBV11-3 | NA | TGTGCCAGCAGTGCGGGTTTTGAGATCTCCTACGAGCATTACTTC | CASSAGFEISYEHYF
NA | TRBJ1-2 | TRBV19 | NA | TGTGCCAGTAGTATTGAAGAAAACTATGGCTACACCTTC | CASSIEENYGYTF
many | TRBJ2-1 | TRBV5-1 | NA | TGCGCCAGCAGCTTAATCGACAATGAGCAGTTCTTC | CASSLIDNEQFF
many | TRBJ2-5 | TRBV6-2/TRBV6-3 | NA | TGTGCCAGCAGCGCCCTAATCACGGGGGAGACCCAGTACTTC | CASSALITGETQYF
many | TRBJ2-2 | TRBV9 | TRBD2 | TGTGCCAGCAGCGTAGGTCCGGGACTAGCGGGAAACCCCACTCTATCCGGGGAGCTGTTTTTT | CASSVGPGLAGNPTLSGELFF
NA | TRBJ2-1 | TRBV7-6 | TRBD2 | TGTGCCAGCAGTCAAAGCGGGAGTAGCTACAATGAGCAGTTCTTC | CASSQSGSSYNEQFF
NA | TRBJ2-1 | TRBV6-1 | NA | TGTGCCAGCAGTGATAGTTTAGACAATGAGCAGTTCTTC | CASSDSLDNEQFF
many | TRBJ2-5 | TRBV29-1 | NA | TGCAGCGTTGAAGATGGGACGGGCATAAGAACCCAGTACTTC | CSVEDGTGIRTQYF
many | TRBJ2-7 | TRBV4-1 | NA | TGCGCCAGCAGCCAAGATCGGGGGCGAACCTACGAGCAGTACTTC | CASSQDRGRTYEQYF
medium-sized | TRBJ2-1 | TRBV7-2 | NA | TGTGCCAGCAGCCCACAAGGTGGGAGGAATGAGCAGTTCTTC | CASSPQGGRNEQFF
NA | TRBJ2-2 | TRBV28 | NA | TGTGCCAGCAGCCCCGATTTGTCCGGGGAGCTGTTTTTT | CASSPDLSGELFF